Following are 12 T cell receptor beta chains from one sample sequenced in a study of lymphopenia after photon versus proton radiotherapy (dated by TCRdb to about 2019). The library was prepared using the immunoSEQ multiplex PCR assay. The source is immuneACCESS, and TCRdb retained only in-frame sequences with V and J called. Part of the clones is not carried over; for the studies checked, unresolved V genes explain less than half of this, and the remainder is unexplained. The sample contains about 18,000 clones, 80% to 90% of them found a single time. Roughly 19% of the sample comes from the top ten. Sequencing used peripheral blood, obtained from a patient treated with proton-based radiotherapy. These receptors came from a man aged 70-80 years with pancreatic cancer.

Of note for this clone: Other DNA sequences in the sample encode the same CDR3. The CDR3 DNA sequence: TGTGCCAGCAACAGGCCGAACACTGAAGCTTTCTTT. Its protein product is CASNRPNTEAFF. The chain is built from TRBV11-2 and TRBJ1-1; possibly TRBD1 for D (5 bases). The CDR3 loop spans 12 amino acids. The V gene lost 7 bases and the J gene lost 1 base, with 7 bases spanning the gap. Germline V CDR1 and CDR2: SGHAT, FQNNGV.

V usage is TRBV5-1 and J usage is TRBJ1-2; 8 bases align to TRBD1. The V gene's germline CDR1 is SGHRS and CDR2 YFSETQ. J was trimmed by 8 bases and V by 3 bases; bases with no gene match: 12. This CDR3 spans 15 amino acids. The CDR3 nucleotides read TGCGCCAGCAGCTCCCAGACAGGGGAGGCGAGGGGCTACACCTTC. This gives the protein CASSSQTGEARGYTF.

This clone occurred a few times. CDR3 amino acids: CASSVGVGEGEQYF. The CDR3, as DNA: TGTGCCAGCAGCGTAGGAGTAGGGGAAGGTGAGCAGTACTTC. V usage is TRBV9 and J usage is TRBJ2-7; TRBD1 might be the D (5 bases). Germline-derived CDR1 and CDR2 are SGDLS and YYNGEE. CDR3 length: 14 amino acids. Trimming took off 0 bases at V and 7 bases at J, with 14 bases between the two ends.

The J gene is TRBJ2-3, the V gene TRBV5-1; 9 nucleotides align to TRBD2. Germline V gene lookup returns CDR1 SGHRS and CDR2 YFSETQ. The CDR3 loop spans 16 amino acids. V shed 3 bases and J 2 bases; nucleotides not matched to a gene: 7. CDR3 amino acids: CASSWGSGGLTDTQYF. CDR3 sequence (DNA): TGCGCCAGCAGCTGGGGTAGCGGGGGACTCACAGATACGCAGTATTTT.

This rearrangement joins TRBV5-8 to TRBJ2-3, with D tentatively TRBD2 (6 bases). Germline CDR1 reads SGHTS; CDR2 reads YDEGEE. The V gene lost 9 bases and the J gene lost 3 bases, with 14 bases spanning the gap. The CDR3 runs 13 residues. CDR3 DNA sequence: TGTGCCACCCGGGGCCGGGGGACAGATACGCAGTATTTT. As protein: CATRGRGTDTQYF.

This rearrangement joins TRBV5-1 to TRBJ1-2; D is undetermined. Germline CDR1 and CDR2: SGHRS and YFSETQ. V was trimmed by 0 bases and J by 7 bases, leaving 10 bases between them. CDR3 length: 13 amino acids. The CDR3: CASSLDSVFGYTF. In DNA form, the CDR3 reads TGCGCCAGCAGCTTGGACAGCGTTTTTGGCTACACCTTC.

V gene TRBV5-1 combines with J gene TRBJ2-3, with TRBD2 matching 8 bases. Looked up from germline, CDR1 is SGHRS and CDR2 is YFSETQ. The CDR3 contains 17 residues. Trimming removed 2 bases from V and 5 bases from J; junction bases left unmatched: 13. The CDR3 reads CASSFLLSGGPEDTQYF. The CDR3 DNA sequence: TGCGCCAGCAGCTTCCTTCTTTCGGGAGGGCCCGAAGATACGCAGTATTTT. The variable domain in full, completed from reference TRBV5-1 and TRBJ2-3, reads KAGVTQTPRYLIKTRGQQVTLSCSPISGHRSVSWYQQTPGQGLQFLFEYFSETQRNKGNFPGRFSGRQFSNSRSEMNVSTLELGDSALYLCASSFLLSGGPEDTQYFGPGTRLTVL.

As DNA, the CDR3 is TGTGCCAGCAGCTTGAAATCTGTCAGGGGGCCTGAGACCCAGTACTTC. It is translated as CASSLKSVRGPETQYF. The J gene is TRBJ2-5, the V gene TRBV5-4; 8 bases fit TRBD1. This CDR3 region has 16 residues. V shed 1 base and J 5 bases; nucleotides not matched to a gene: 10. In germline, CDR1 is SGHNT, CDR2 YYREEE (reference sequence).

This clone appeared a few times. The chain combines TRBV5-1 with TRBJ1-1; D uncertain. The V end lost 7 bases, the J end lost 7 bases, and 17 bases lay between the germline ends. The CDR3 extends over 13 amino acids. CDR1 SGHRS and CDR2 YFSETQ come from the germline V gene. Here the CDR3 reads CASRSGANGEAFF. DNA for the CDR3: TGCGCCAGCCGCAGCGGAGCGAACGGTGAAGCTTTCTTT. The whole variable domain, remainder taken from reference TRBV5-1 and TRBJ1-1, is KAGVTQTPRYLIKTRGQQVTLSCSPISGHRSVSWYQQTPGQGLQFLFEYFSETQRNKGNFPGRFSGRQFSNSRSEMNVSTLELGDSALYLCASRSGANGEAFFGQGTRLTVV.

V and J are TRBV6-5 and TRBJ1-2; 8 bases are shared with TRBD1. From germline, CDR1 is MNHEY and CDR2 SVGAGI. The CDR3 length is 15 residues. V gave up 6 bases and J gave up 4 bases; unmatched junction bases: 10. For the CDR3, the DNA is TGTGCCAGCAGCACACGGACAGGGAAAGCCTATGGCTACACCTTC. The encoded protein is CASSTRTGKAYGYTF.

The chain combines TRBV4-3 with TRBJ1-2, with D unresolved. V shed 1 base and J shed 2 bases, with 8 bases lying between them. Germline values: CDR1 LGHNA, CDR2 YSLEER. The CDR3 covers 14 residues. Here the CDR3 DNA reads TGCGCCAGCAGCCAAGCGGCGGAAAACTATGGCTACACCTTC. Encoded protein: CASSQAAENYGYTF.

The chain joins TRBV9 to TRBJ2-1, with D perhaps TRBD2 (6 bases). This CDR3 comprises 15 residues. The V end lost 2 bases, the J end lost 2 bases, and 11 bases lay between the germline ends. In germline, CDR1 is SGDLS, CDR2 YYNGEE. This CDR3 reads CASSVGSSAYNEQFF. The CDR3 nucleotides are TGTGCCAGCAGCGTGGGTTCTAGCGCCTACAATGAGCAGTTCTTC.